The present T cell receptor beta chain was sequenced within a study of T cells in Graves' hyperthyroidism and ophthalmopathy. Points on this clonotype: Its antigen is not identified.

Stable Graves' hyperthyroidism denoted no ophthalmopathy progression over 18 months. The study based diagnoses on clinical symptoms, serum thyroxine and TRAb, thyroid ultrasound and orbital computed tomography. Regarding the study as a whole: Patients with ophthalmopathy were separated from those with stable hyperthyroidism by a 13 V-J model. Model output signaled ophthalmopathy a median about seven months ahead of onset.

From RNA transcripts, TCR beta CDR3 regions were amplified. The primer set for the first-round RT-PCR of the TCR CDR3 was HTBI. TCRdb redid the calling of the multiplex PCR reads with MiXCR, one entry per CDR3 protein. The repertoire consists of roughly 700,000 distinct CDR3 sequences, with 15% to 20% occurring once and the leading ten covering roughly 16%. CDR1 MRHNA and CDR2 SNTAGT come from the germline V gene. CDR3 length: 13 amino acids. Trimming took off 6 bases at V and 5 bases at J, with 14 bases between the two ends. Material: blood. V is TRBV6-4 and J is TRBJ2-7, with no clear D. The TCR sequence derives from a man in his forties or fifties with Graves' hyperthyroidism. The CDR3 DNA follows: TGTGCCAGCAGCTTACCTCGGGCCGACGAGCAGTACTTC. This sequence encodes CASSLPRADEQYF.